The rows below give T cell receptor beta chains drawn from one sample of a study of PD-L1 blockade in urothelial cancer. Repertoires were generated with immunoSEQ multiplex PCR, while TCRdb's copy carries only in-frame clones and drops some. The data contain 35,000 to 50,000 clones, 85% to 90% of them singletons. Sequenced material: PBMCs, taken around atezolizumab (anti-PD-L1) treatment. These receptors were collected from a woman aged 55-69 years with urothelial cancer. Each CDR3 is given with its conserved first and last residue. The D gene is left open where the match is weak. The size of a clone is reported for some rows only, either as once, few or many, or as a class for expanded clones.

length	size	D	J	V	CDR3	DNA
15	few	TRBD1	TRBJ2-7	TRBV9	CASSVAGTATYEQYF	TGTGCCAGCAGCGTAGCGGGGACAGCCACCTACGAGCAGTACTTC
16	once	.	TRBJ1-3	TRBV14	CASSRRGQISGNTIYF	TGTGCCAGCAGCCGAAGAGGGCAAATCTCTGGAAACACCATATATTTT
14	.	.	TRBJ2-1	TRBV27	CASRKGQYVNEQFF	TGTGCCAGCAGAAAAGGACAGTACGTGAATGAGCAGTTCTTC
15	.	.	TRBJ2-7	TRBV7-2	CASSFMWLADYEQYF	TGTGCCAGCAGCTTCATGTGGCTAGCTGATTACGAGCAGTACTTC
17	.	TRBD2	TRBJ2-7	TRBV5-4	CASSPGTSGRATYEQYF	TGTGCCAGCAGCCCCGGGACTAGCGGGAGGGCTACCTACGAGCAGTACTTC
13	.	.	TRBJ1-5	TRBV19	CASSIVVNQPQHF	TGTGCCAGTAGTATAGTAGTAAATCAGCCCCAGCATTTT
13	.	.	TRBJ1-2	TRBV5-5	CASSLAGSYGYTF	TGTGCCAGCAGCTTGGCGGGTTCGTATGGCTACACCTTC
15	.	.	TRBJ2-6	TRBV5-6	CASSQGNPGANVLTF	TGTGCCAGCAGCCAGGGGAATCCTGGGGCCAACGTCCTGACTTTC
14	.	TRBD1	TRBJ2-7	TRBV6-5	CASSKGDRGYEQYF	TGTGCCAGCAGTAAAGGGGACAGGGGCTACGAGCAGTACTTC
15	.	TRBD1	TRBJ2-2	TRBV6-4	CASSDGQGGPGELFF	TGTGCCAGCAGTGACGGACAGGGAGGCCCCGGGGAGCTGTTTTTT
14	.	.	TRBJ2-6	TRBV6-5	CASRSISGANVLTF	TGTGCCAGCAGGTCTATCTCTGGGGCCAACGTCCTGACTTTC
17	.	TRBD2	TRBJ2-7	TRBV18	CASSPWVSGRLAYEQYF	TGTGCCAGCTCACCATGGGTTAGCGGGAGGTTAGCCTACGAGCAGTACTTC
15	.	TRBD1	TRBJ2-3	TRBV28	CASSLPGQGAATQYF	TGTGCCAGCAGTTTACCGGGACAGGGGGCTGCTACGCAGTATTTT
14	.	.	TRBJ2-7	TRBV5-6	CASSSGGVSYEQYF	TGTGCCAGCAGCTCCGGGGGAGTCTCCTACGAGCAGTACTTC
13	.	TRBD1	TRBJ2-2	TRBV29-1	CSFLRQGSGELFF	TGCAGCTTTCTTCGACAGGGATCCGGGGAGCTGTTTTTT
15	.	TRBD2	TRBJ2-3	TRBV7-6	CASSPSSGSGDTQYF	TGTGCCAGCAGCCCCTCTAGCGGGAGCGGGGATACGCAGTATTTT
13	.	.	TRBJ1-5	TRBV19	CASSELRGQPQHF	TGTGCCAGTAGTGAACTCCGGGGACAGCCCCAGCATTTT
15	.	.	TRBJ2-5	TRBV9	CASSVVGASQETQYF	TGTGCCAGCAGCGTAGTGGGGGCCTCCCAAGAGACCCAGTACTTC
14	.	TRBD2	TRBJ2-1	TRBV7-3	CASSLRGGTTEQFF	TGTGCCAGCAGCTTAAGGGGGGGGACCACTGAGCAGTTCTTC
15	.	.	TRBJ2-7	TRBV19	CASSGGGLSSHEQYF	TGTGCCAGTAGTGGGGGGGGGCTTAGTAGTCACGAGCAGTACTTC
16	once	.	TRBJ2-5	TRBV5-6	CASSFLSLGGQETQYF	TGTGCCAGCAGCTTTCTATCCCTAGGCGGACAAGAGACCCAGTACTTC
13	.	.	TRBJ2-5	TRBV18	CASSPPAPETQYF	TGTGCCAGCTCACCACCGGCCCCAGAGACCCAGTACTTC
15	.	TRBD2	TRBJ2-1	TRBV19	CASTSGREPYNEQFF	TGTGCCAGTACTAGCGGGAGGGAGCCCTACAATGAGCAGTTCTTC
16	.	.	TRBJ2-3	TRBV2	CASSQLGFTSTDTQYF	TGTGCCAGCAGTCAACTAGGATTTACCTCAACAGATACGCAGTATTTT
15	once	.	TRBJ1-1	TRBV4-3	CASSHPTGGNTEAFF	TGCGCCAGCAGCCACCCCACGGGGGGGAACACTGAAGCTTTCTTT
15	.	TRBD1	TRBJ2-7	TRBV6-4	CARRRPGQGPSEQYF	TGTGCCAGACGTAGACCGGGACAGGGGCCCTCGGAGCAGTACTTC
17	.	.	TRBJ2-2	TRBV11-3	CASTVGVGGKGTGELFF	TGTGCCAGCACCGTAGGCGTCGGCGGGAAGGGTACCGGGGAGCTGTTTTTT
14	few	TRBD1	TRBJ1-1	TRBV4-2	CASSSHRGRTEAFF	TGTGCCAGCAGCTCCCACAGGGGGAGAACTGAAGCTTTCTTT
15	.	.	TRBJ2-2	TRBV5-1	CASSLGLARTGELFF	TGCGCCAGCAGCTTGGGGCTAGCGAGGACCGGGGAGCTGTTTTTT
12	.	.	TRBJ1-2	TRBV19	CASRPGNYGYTF	TGTGCCAGTAGACCAGGGAACTATGGCTACACCTTC
15	.	TRBD2	TRBJ2-7	TRBV10-3	CAISGAGAASYEQYF	TGTGCCATCAGTGGAGCGGGGGCCGCCTCCTACGAGCAGTACTTC
17	.	.	TRBJ2-1	TRBV7-3	CASSPGPRGSSYNEQFF	TGTGCCAGCAGCCCAGGACCGCGGGGAAGCTCCTACAATGAGCAGTTCTTC
15	.	TRBD1	TRBJ1-1	TRBV13	CASSRRTGPNTEAFF	TGTGCCAGCAGCCGTCGGACAGGGCCGAACACTGAAGCTTTCTTT
14	few	.	TRBJ2-7	TRBV27	CASSFGSLDYEQYF	TGTGCCAGCAGTTTCGGCAGCCTAGACTACGAGCAGTACTTC
18	.	TRBD2	TRBJ2-3	TRBV28	CASSLRSWGLARHHTQYF	TGTGCCAGCAGTCTACGGTCGTGGGGACTAGCGAGACACCATACGCAGTATTTT
15	.	.	TRBJ1-4	TRBV7-2	CASSLGQTSNEKLFF	TGTGCCAGCAGCTTAGGACAGACATCGAATGAAAAACTGTTTTTT
14	few	TRBD1	TRBJ2-1	TRBV19	CASSVGQWLNEQFF	TGTGCCAGTAGTGTGGGACAGTGGTTAAATGAGCAGTTCTTC
14	.	TRBD1	TRBJ2-3	TRBV4-2	CASTPGQGTDTQYF	TGTGCCAGCACCCCGGGACAGGGCACAGATACGCAGTATTTT
13	.	.	TRBJ2-5	TRBV5-1	CASSLGGAQTQYF	TGCGCCAGCAGCCTAGGGGGGGCACAGACCCAGTACTTC
15	.	TRBD1	TRBJ1-6	TRBV5-4	CASSPTGSYNSPLHF	TGTGCCAGCAGCCCGACAGGGTCTTATAATTCACCCCTCCACTTT
14	.	.	TRBJ2-1	TRBV27	CASSWGGPYNEQFF	TGTGCCAGCAGTTGGGGAGGTCCCTACAATGAGCAGTTCTTC
15	.	TRBD2	TRBJ2-1	TRBV11-3	CASSPSGSSYNEQFF	TGTGCCAGCAGCCCCAGCGGGAGCTCCTACAATGAGCAGTTCTTC
17	.	TRBD1	TRBJ2-3	TRBV5-6	CASSLVGQGWGTDTQYF	TGTGCCAGCAGCTTGGTCGGACAGGGTTGGGGCACAGATACGCAGTATTTT
16	.	TRBD2	TRBJ2-3	TRBV5-4	CASSLSGTSGTDTQYF	TGTGCCAGCAGCTTATCCGGGACTAGCGGCACAGATACGCAGTATTTT
16	.	TRBD2	TRBJ2-1	TRBV4-3	CASSQDWAGVYNEQFF	TGCGCCAGCAGCCAAGACTGGGCGGGGGTCTACAATGAGCAGTTCTTC
13	.	.	TRBJ2-2	TRBV18	CASSPVSTGELFF	TGTGCCAGCTCACCAGTATCGACCGGGGAGCTGTTTTTT
15	.	TRBD2	TRBJ2-7	TRBV5-1	CASSFLLAGSYEQYF	TGCGCCAGCAGCTTCTTACTAGCGGGCTCCTACGAGCAGTACTTC
13	.	.	TRBJ1-1	TRBV5-6	CASRQTVNTEAFF	TGTGCCAGCAGGCAGACAGTGAACACTGAAGCTTTCTTT
15	.	TRBD1	TRBJ2-7	TRBV7-6	CASSSGQGLSYEQYF	TGTGCCAGCAGCTCCGGACAGGGGTTATCCTACGAGCAGTACTTC
13	few	.	TRBJ2-3	TRBV7-2	CASSLSGRDTQYF	TGTGCCAGCAGCTTATCAGGGCGAGATACGCAGTATTTT
15	.	TRBD2	TRBJ2-1	TRBV7-9	CASSSESGSYNEQFF	TGTGCCAGCAGCTCCGAGAGCGGGAGTTACAATGAGCAGTTCTTC